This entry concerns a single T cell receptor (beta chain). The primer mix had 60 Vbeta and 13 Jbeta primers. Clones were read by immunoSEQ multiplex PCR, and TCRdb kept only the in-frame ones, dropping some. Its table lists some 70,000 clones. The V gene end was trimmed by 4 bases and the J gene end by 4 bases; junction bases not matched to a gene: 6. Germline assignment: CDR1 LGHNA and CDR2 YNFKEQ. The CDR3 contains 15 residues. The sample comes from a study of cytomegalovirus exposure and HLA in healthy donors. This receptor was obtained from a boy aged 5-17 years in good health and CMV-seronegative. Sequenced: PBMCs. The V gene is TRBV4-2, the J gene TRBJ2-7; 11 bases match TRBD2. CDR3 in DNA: TGTGCCAGCAGCCGTGAACTAGCGGGAGCGTACGAGCAGTACTTC. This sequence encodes CASSRELAGAYEQYF.